This T cell receptor (beta chain) was sequenced during a study of metastatic and nonmetastatic thyroid tumors. Whole-study context: Malignant and benign thyroid patients had repertoires compared in peripheral blood and tumor or nodule tissue. Study observations and caveats: Reports indicated that malignant thyroid tumors showed significantly higher TCR beta diversity than benign nodules did, in blood and tumor.

By its share, this clone is medium-sized. Its antigen is not known. The CDR3 has 9 amino acids. Germline V lookup: CDR1 DFQATT, CDR2 SNEGSKA (reference sequence). With 3 bases removed from V and 3 bases from J, the gap between germline ends came to 0 bases. No patient had received any treatment before thyroid surgery. Authors' processing steps: Using the CDR3 differences seen across clinicopathological groups, the authors built a distant-metastasis classifier for papillary thyroid cancer, which was meant to discriminate distant-metastatic patients. TCRdb re-called clones via MiXCR from the PCR reads. The V and J calls follow TCRdb's processing rather than the paper's. Of 14,000 or so clones listed, about 35% are singletons.

Sequenced sample: tumor tissue. V and J are TRBV20-1 and TRBJ2-7, with D unclear. The clonotype comes from a male donor with papillary thyroid cancer or a benign thyroid nodule (not recorded which). Some clones in this sample may be carry-over from other donors' samples. Here the CDR3 DNA reads TGCAGTGCTAGCTACGAGCAGTACTTC. This encodes CSASYEQYF.